The rows below give T cell receptor beta chains drawn from one sample of a study of T cell responses to AZD1222 COVID-19 vaccine. The method was immunoSEQ multiplex PCR; TCRdb's version includes in-frame clones alone and lacks a portion of them. Of approximately 210,000 clones in the sample, 90% to 95% were seen once. The starting material was peripheral blood, obtained 28 days after the second dose of the MenACWY control vaccine. These receptors were obtained from an adult who received the MenACWY meningococcal vaccine as a control. Both conserved end residues are part of each CDR3. D genes are given only for firm matches. Part of the rows lack a size; the others show once, few, many or a class for expanded clones.

size: -; V: TRBV7-6; D: -; J: TRBJ2-2; DNA: TGTGCCAGCAGGACCCGGGACGCGAACACCGGGGAGCTGTTTTTT; CDR3: CASRTRDANTGELFF
size: -; V: TRBV6-2/TRBV6-3; D: TRBD1; J: TRBJ2-7; DNA: TGTGCCAGCAGTTACTCACCGGGACAGGGGTCCTACGAGCAGTACTTC; CDR3: CASSYSPGQGSYEQYF
size: -; V: TRBV7-8; D: TRBD2; J: TRBJ2-1; DNA: TGTGCCAGCAGCCCCCCAGCGGGGGGTTCCCAGGAGCAGTTCTTC; CDR3: CASSPPAGGSQEQFF
size: -; V: TRBV4-2; D: TRBD1; J: TRBJ1-2; DNA: TGTGCCAGCAGCCAAGGGGACAGGGGGCGCGATGGCTACACCTTC; CDR3: CASSQGDRGRDGYTF
size: -; V: TRBV6-5; D: -; J: TRBJ1-6; DNA: TGTGCCAGCAGGGGCGGTAATTCACCCCTCCACTTT; CDR3: CASRGGNSPLHF
size: -; V: TRBV24-1; D: TRBD1; J: TRBJ2-3; DNA: TGTGCCACCAGCGGGACAGGGGGCCCAGATACGCAGTATTTT; CDR3: CATSGTGGPDTQYF
size: -; V: TRBV30; D: TRBD1; J: TRBJ1-1; DNA: TGTGCCTGGAGTGTACAAGGGAGGGGGCGCGTGTCTGAAGCTTTCTTT; CDR3: CAWSVQGRGRVSEAFF
size: -; V: TRBV7-8; D: -; J: TRBJ1-2; DNA: TGTGCCAGCAGCTTAGTTGCTAACTATGGCTACACCTTC; CDR3: CASSLVANYGYTF
size: -; V: TRBV3-1/TRBV3-2; D: TRBD1; J: TRBJ2-7; DNA: TGTGCCAGCAGCCCGTCGACAGGGCTAACCTACGAGCAGTACTTC; CDR3: CASSPSTGLTYEQYF
size: -; V: TRBV5-1; D: TRBD1; J: TRBJ2-7; DNA: TGCGCCAGCAGCCCTACAGGGGTACAGGGATCCGAGCAGTACTTC; CDR3: CASSPTGVQGSEQYF
size: -; V: TRBV11-2; D: -; J: TRBJ1-4; DNA: TGTGCCAGCAGCTTAAGAATTGAGGGAATTACTAATGAAAAACTGTTTTTT; CDR3: CASSLRIEGITNEKLFF
size: -; V: TRBV3-1/TRBV3-2; D: TRBD2; J: TRBJ2-1; DNA: TGTGCCAGCAGCCACCGTCTAGCGGACAATGAGCAGTTCTTC; CDR3: CASSHRLADNEQFF
size: -; V: TRBV5-1; D: -; J: TRBJ1-4; DNA: TGCGCCAGCAGCTTGGGAGCAACTAATGAAAAACTGTTTTTT; CDR3: CASSLGATNEKLFF
size: -; V: TRBV19; D: TRBD1; J: TRBJ2-7; DNA: TGTGCCAGTAGTACATCCGGGACAGCCTACGAGCAGTACTTC; CDR3: CASSTSGTAYEQYF
size: -; V: TRBV9; D: -; J: TRBJ1-5; DNA: TGTGCCAGCAGCGTAGACCAAAATCAGCCCCAGCATTTT; CDR3: CASSVDQNQPQHF
size: -; V: TRBV5-6; D: TRBD1; J: TRBJ1-5; DNA: TGTGCCAGCAGCTCACAGGGGTTGGGCAATCAGCCCCAGCATTTT; CDR3: CASSSQGLGNQPQHF
size: -; V: TRBV4-2; D: -; J: TRBJ2-7; DNA: TGTGCCAGCAGCCAAGAGGGGGTTGCTGGGTACGAGCAGTACTTC; CDR3: CASSQEGVAGYEQYF
size: few; V: TRBV18; D: -; J: TRBJ1-5; DNA: TGTGCCAGCTCACCCCCCGACAGATATCAGCCCCAGCATTTT; CDR3: CASSPPDRYQPQHF
size: -; V: TRBV6-6; D: -; J: TRBJ1-5; DNA: TGTGCCAGCAGCCCTTCCGGCAGATATAGCAATCAGCCCCAGCATTTT; CDR3: CASSPSGRYSNQPQHF
size: -; V: TRBV5-1; D: TRBD1; J: TRBJ2-3; DNA: TGCGCCAGCAGCCCCTTCGGACAGGATAGATCTAGCACAGATACGCAGTATTTT; CDR3: CASSPFGQDRSSTDTQYF
size: -; V: TRBV7-9; D: -; J: TRBJ1-4; DNA: TGTGCCAGCAGCTTAGAAGGTCGGCCGGGAAGAACTAATGAAAAACTGTTTTTT; CDR3: CASSLEGRPGRTNEKLFF
size: once; V: TRBV7-3; D: -; J: TRBJ2-3; DNA: TGTGCCAGCAGCTTTTCGGGGGCCGGGGATACGCAGTATTTT; CDR3: CASSFSGAGDTQYF
size: -; V: TRBV7-9; D: -; J: TRBJ1-5; DNA: TGTGCCAGCGGACGGCCCAATCAGCCCCAGCATTTT; CDR3: CASGRPNQPQHF
size: -; V: TRBV10-3; D: TRBD2; J: TRBJ2-5; DNA: TGTGCCATCAGTGAGTCGAATCTTAGGGTAGCGGGAGTTCAGGAGACCCAGTACTTC; CDR3: CAISESNLRVAGVQETQYF
size: -; V: TRBV13; D: -; J: TRBJ1-4; DNA: TGTGCCAGCAGCCTTGGTCGAGCGGTGGATGAAAAACTGTTTTTT; CDR3: CASSLGRAVDEKLFF
size: -; V: TRBV6-5; D: TRBD2; J: TRBJ2-7; DNA: TGTGCCAGCAGTTACTCGGGACTAAATACCTACGAGCAGTACTTC; CDR3: CASSYSGLNTYEQYF
size: -; V: TRBV9; D: TRBD1; J: TRBJ1-3; DNA: TGTGCCAGCAGCCGGGACAGGACTGGAAACACCATATATTTT; CDR3: CASSRDRTGNTIYF
size: -; V: TRBV24-1; D: -; J: TRBJ1-5; DNA: TGTGCCACCAGTGATCTCGGGAACAATCAGCCCCAGCATTTT; CDR3: CATSDLGNNQPQHF
size: -; V: TRBV24-1; D: TRBD1; J: TRBJ1-4; DNA: TGTGCCACCAGTGATGGGGACAGGGCAGCAACTAATGAAAAACTGTTTTTT; CDR3: CATSDGDRAATNEKLFF
size: -; V: TRBV18; D: -; J: TRBJ2-5; DNA: TGTGCCAGCTCACCCCCCGAGGGGCAAGAGACCCAGTACTTC; CDR3: CASSPPEGQETQYF
size: -; V: TRBV6-1; D: -; J: TRBJ1-1; DNA: TGTGCCAGCAGTGAATCGCGGGGGACCCTGAACACTGAAGCTTTCTTT; CDR3: CASSESRGTLNTEAFF
size: -; V: TRBV4-3; D: TRBD2; J: TRBJ2-7; DNA: TGCGCCAGCAGCCAAGAGAGCCCTAGCGGGGGGCCCCTGGAGCAGTACTTC; CDR3: CASSQESPSGGPLEQYF
size: -; V: TRBV4-3; D: TRBD2; J: TRBJ2-7; DNA: TGCGCCAGCAGCCAAGATATAGGGACTAGCGGGGGTCACTTCCGTTACGAGCAGTACTTC; CDR3: CASSQDIGTSGGHFRYEQYF
size: once; V: TRBV13; D: -; J: TRBJ2-5; DNA: TGTGCCAGCAGCCCCATAACCACTTGGGGCCAAGAGACCCAGTACTTC; CDR3: CASSPITTWGQETQYF
size: -; V: TRBV4-2; D: TRBD2; J: TRBJ2-1; DNA: TGTGCCAGCAGCCACCTTAGCGGGGGGGAATACAATGAGCAGTTCTTC; CDR3: CASSHLSGGEYNEQFF
size: -; V: TRBV19; D: -; J: TRBJ2-1; DNA: TGTGCCAGTAATCCCGGGACTTACAATGAGCAGTTCTTC; CDR3: CASNPGTYNEQFF
size: -; V: TRBV7-8; D: TRBD1; J: TRBJ1-2; DNA: TGTGCCAGCAGCTTAACCGGGACAGGGACGTATGGCTACACCTTC; CDR3: CASSLTGTGTYGYTF
size: once; V: TRBV2; D: -; J: TRBJ2-2; DNA: TGTGCCAGCAGTGAATGGAGGGCGAACACCGGGGAGCTGTTTTTT; CDR3: CASSEWRANTGELFF